Reported below is one T cell receptor beta chain. What it binds is unknown. The PCR made use of 60 Vbeta and 13 Jbeta primers. Here immunoSEQ multiplex PCR was the method, and the copy in TCRdb shows in-frame clones only, minus some. The data contain under 120,000 clones, around 79% of them singletons. This entry comes from a study of cytomegalovirus exposure and HLA in healthy donors. This cohort consisted of healthy bone marrow donors. Per the germline V gene, CDR1 is SGHTA and CDR2 is FQGNSA. Trimming left V 5 bases short and J 4 bases short, with 8 bases between. CDR3 size: 13 residues. Study-level points and caveats: In a later analysis, at a false discovery rate of 0.05, some 17,000 TCR beta sequences were associated with HLA alleles. Rare sequences made up most TCRs, while some public TCRs were found in many donors. Among immune exposure information, only CMV serostatus was available.

Sequencing input: PBMCs. The chain links TRBV7-2 to TRBJ2-2; tentatively, D is TRBD1 (6 bases). The clonotype originates from a woman aged 40 to 50 in good health and CMV-seronegative. CDR3 DNA sequence: TGTGCCAGCAGCCGGACAGTCACCGGGGAGCTGTTTTTT. Translating it yields CASSRTVTGELFF. The full variable domain, in which reference TRBV7-2 and TRBJ2-2 provide the parts outside the CDR3, is GAGVSQSPSNKVTEKGKDVELRCDPISGHTALYWYRQSLGQGLEFLIYFQGNSAPDKSGLPSDRFSAERTGGSVSTLTIQRTQQEDSAVYLCASSRTVTGELFFGEGSRLTVL.